This T cell receptor beta chain is from a study of T-cell reconstitution after alpha-beta-depleted transplantation in children. This clonotype has at least ten counts. This sample's TCRbeta library carried unique molecular identifier barcodes. One entry per CDR3 protein results from TCRdb running MiXCR on the PCR reads. The repertoire holds around 700,000 distinct CDR3 sequences, with over 10% as singletons. V was clipped by 6 bases and J by 0 bases, with 6 bases between them. Germline loops: CDR1 SGHVS, CDR2 FQNEAQ. The CDR3 totals 13 residues. V gene TRBV7-8 combines with J gene TRBJ2-1; D may be TRBD2 (5 bases). This specimen was PBMCs, taken before TCRalphabeta/CD19-depleted stem cell transplant. The receptor's source is a girl aged 2 to 10 with congenital amegakaryocytic thrombocytopenia, due to receive a stem cell transplant. CDR3 bases: TGTGCCAGCAGAGAGGGCTCCTACAATGAGCAGTTCTTC. Translated: CASREGSYNEQFF.